Listed below are T cell receptor beta chains from one sample, sequenced in a study. TCRdb ran MiXCR on the 5' RACE reads and lists one entry per CDR3 protein. Here the sample spans tens of thousands of distinct CDR3 sequences, roughly 18% being singletons. Sequencing input: naive CD4+ T cells sorted from blood. The receptors shown here come from a female donor with breast cancer. Both conserved end residues are part of each CDR3. Each record gives: J gene, clone size, D gene, V gene, CDR3 protein, CDR3 DNA. A D gene is named only where the DNA matches it firmly. Size is stated for part of the rows, as once, few or many counts, or as a class when the clone is expanded.

>TRBJ2-3|many|TRBD2|TRBV4-1
CASRPTSGSLGTQYF
TGCGCCAGCAGGCCCACTAGCGGGAGCTTGGGTACGCAGTATTTT
>TRBJ2-3|.|TRBD1|TRBV25-1
CATKGEGGIDTQYF
TGTGCTACCAAGGGGGAAGGGGGCATAGATACGCAGTATTTT
>TRBJ1-5|many|.|TRBV24-1
CATSDTSNQPQHF
TGTGCCACCAGTGATACCAGCAATCAGCCCCAGCATTTT
>TRBJ2-2|.|.|TRBV28
CASSLLGRGSGELFF
TGTGCCAGCAGTCTACTGGGACGAGGGTCCGGGGAGCTGTTCTTT
>TRBJ2-1|few|TRBD1|TRBV5-1
CASSLAGTADSYNEQFF
TGCGCCAGCAGCCTGGCCGGGACAGCCGACTCCTACAATGAGCAGTTCTTC
>TRBJ2-1|.|.|TRBV4-1
CASSQDGKGGSHNEQFF
TGCGCCAGCAGCCAAGATGGGAAGGGCGGTAGTCACAATGAGCAATTCTTC
>TRBJ2-1|many|.|TRBV20-1
CSEKGGGPHEQFF
TGCAGCGAAAAAGGGGGAGGGCCGCATGAGCAGTTCTTC
>TRBJ1-1|many|.|TRBV5-1
CASSQGWGNTEAFF
TGCGCCAGCAGCCAAGGGTGGGGGAACACTGAAGCTTTCTTT
>TRBJ1-1|few|.|TRBV5-1
CASSLGAGSIATEAFF
TGCGCCAGCAGCTTGGGGGCGGGTTCCATTGCCACTGAAGCTTTCTTT
>TRBJ2-3|many|.|TRBV24-1
CATSSSDTQYF
TGTGCCACCAGTAGCTCAGATACGCAGTATTTT
>TRBJ2-1|few|TRBD2|TRBV5-1
CASSAYRTSGSGEQLF
TGCGCCAGCAGCGCCTATCGGACTAGCGGGAGTGGTGAGCAGCTCTTC
>TRBJ2-6|.|.|TRBV5-4
CASSGQALGANVLTF
TGTGCCAGCAGCGGACAAGCCCTTGGGGCCAACGTCCTGACTTTC
>TRBJ2-1|few|.|TRBV11-2
CASSRLGLADNEQFF
TGTGCCAGCAGCCGACTAGGACTCGCCGATAATGAGCAGTTCTTC
>TRBJ1-2|many|.|TRBV5-1
CASSSNPGQVYGYTF
TGCGCCAGCAGCTCGAACCCGGGACAAGTCTATGGCTACACCTTC
>TRBJ2-1|.|TRBD2|TRBV10-3
CAISVGLAGGSYNEQFF
TGTGCCATCAGTGTGGGACTAGCGGGAGGTTCCTACAATGAGCAGTTCTTC
>TRBJ2-6|many|.|TRBV7-3
CASSAGEAGANVLTF
TGTGCCAGCAGCGCAGGGGAGGCTGGGGCCAACGTCCTGACTTTC
>TRBJ2-5|many|TRBD2|TRBV5-1
CASSLMAGDGETQYF
TGCGCCAGCAGCTTGATGGCGGGAGACGGTGAGACCCAGTACTTC
>TRBJ2-2|.|TRBD2|TRBV4-3
CASSQAMGRSGGNTGELFF
TGCGCCAGCAGCCAAGCGATGGGCCGGAGCGGGGGAAACACCGGGGAGCTGTTTTTT